This T cell receptor (beta chain) was recovered during a study of blood T cell repertoires in COVID-19. Some clones are missing from TCRdb's copy, which holds only in-frame ones; the method was immunoSEQ multiplex PCR. Among approximately 50,000 clones, 87% were seen once, and the ten largest hold about 7.8%. CDR3 size: 13 residues. The V segment lost 4 bases and the J segment 6 bases; nucleotides outside the gene matches: 3. Germline CDR1 is LGHDT and CDR2 is YNNKEL (reference sequence). This receptor was identified in a man in his forties or fifties with active COVID-19. The gene calls are TRBV3-1 (or the pseudogene TRBV3-2) and TRBJ2-1; 7 positions agree with TRBD1. The sample was peripheral blood. CDR3 nucleotide sequence: TGTGCCAGCAGCCTAGGGGGCGCCAATGAGCAGTTCTTC. Translating it yields CASSLGGANEQFF.